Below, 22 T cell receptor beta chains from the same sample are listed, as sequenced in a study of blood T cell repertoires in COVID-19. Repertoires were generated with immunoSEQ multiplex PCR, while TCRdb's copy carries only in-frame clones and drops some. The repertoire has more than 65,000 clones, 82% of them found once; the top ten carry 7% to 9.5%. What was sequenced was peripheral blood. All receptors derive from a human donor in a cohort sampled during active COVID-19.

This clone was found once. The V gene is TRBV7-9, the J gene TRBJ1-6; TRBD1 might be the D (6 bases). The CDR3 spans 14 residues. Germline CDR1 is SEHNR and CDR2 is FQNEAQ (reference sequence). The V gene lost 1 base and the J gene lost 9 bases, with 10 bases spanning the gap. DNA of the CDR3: TGTGCCAGCAGCTTAGATGACAGGATTTCACCCCTCCACTTT. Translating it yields CASSLDDRISPLHF.

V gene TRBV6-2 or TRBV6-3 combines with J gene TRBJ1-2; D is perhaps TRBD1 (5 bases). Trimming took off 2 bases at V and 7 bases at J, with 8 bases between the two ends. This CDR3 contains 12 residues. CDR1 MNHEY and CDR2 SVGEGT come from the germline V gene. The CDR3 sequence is CASSYSGAGYTF. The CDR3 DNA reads TGTGCCAGCAGTTACAGCGGGGCTGGCTACACCTTC.

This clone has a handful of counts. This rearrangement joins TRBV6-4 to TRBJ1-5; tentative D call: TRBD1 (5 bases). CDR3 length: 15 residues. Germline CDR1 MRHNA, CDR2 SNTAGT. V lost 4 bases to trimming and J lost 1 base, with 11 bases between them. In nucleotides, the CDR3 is TGTGCCAGCAGTGCCACCGGGGGGAGCAATCAGCCCCAGCATTTT. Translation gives CASSATGGSNQPQHF.

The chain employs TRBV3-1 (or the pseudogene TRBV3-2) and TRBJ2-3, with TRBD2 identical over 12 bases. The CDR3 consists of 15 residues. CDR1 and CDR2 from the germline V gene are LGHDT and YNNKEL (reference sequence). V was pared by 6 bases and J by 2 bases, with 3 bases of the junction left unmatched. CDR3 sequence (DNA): TGTGCCAGCAGTCTAGCGGGGGGGGACACAGATACGCAGTATTTT. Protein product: CASSLAGGDTDTQYF.

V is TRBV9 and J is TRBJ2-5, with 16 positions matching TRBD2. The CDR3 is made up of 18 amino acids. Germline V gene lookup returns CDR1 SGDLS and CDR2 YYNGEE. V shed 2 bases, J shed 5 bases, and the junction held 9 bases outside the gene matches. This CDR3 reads CASSVSAGTSGGAETQYF. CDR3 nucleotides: TGTGCCAGCAGCGTCTCCGCCGGGACTAGCGGGGGGGCGGAGACCCAGTACTTC.

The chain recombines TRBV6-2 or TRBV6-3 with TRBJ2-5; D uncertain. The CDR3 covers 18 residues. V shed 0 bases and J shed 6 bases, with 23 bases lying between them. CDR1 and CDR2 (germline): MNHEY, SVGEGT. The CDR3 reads CASSYSPGLPSLWQTQYF. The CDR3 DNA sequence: TGTGCCAGCAGTTACTCTCCGGGTTTGCCCTCACTGTGGCAGACCCAGTACTTC.

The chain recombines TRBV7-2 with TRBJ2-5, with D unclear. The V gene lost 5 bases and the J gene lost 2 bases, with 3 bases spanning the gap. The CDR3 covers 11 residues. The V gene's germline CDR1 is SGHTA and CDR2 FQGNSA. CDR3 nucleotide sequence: TGTGCCAGCAGCCCTCAAGAGACCCAGTACTTC. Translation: CASSPQETQYF.

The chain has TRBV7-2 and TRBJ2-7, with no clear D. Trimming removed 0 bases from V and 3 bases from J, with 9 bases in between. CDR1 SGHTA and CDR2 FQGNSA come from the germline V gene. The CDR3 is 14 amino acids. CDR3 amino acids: CASSLALKLYEQYF. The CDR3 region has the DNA TGTGCCAGCAGCTTAGCGCTAAAGCTCTACGAGCAGTACTTC.

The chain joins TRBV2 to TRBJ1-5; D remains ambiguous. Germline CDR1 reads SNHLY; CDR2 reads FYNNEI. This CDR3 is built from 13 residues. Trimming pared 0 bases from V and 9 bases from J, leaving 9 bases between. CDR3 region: CASSEARAGPQHF. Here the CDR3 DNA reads TGTGCCAGCAGTGAAGCGCGGGCGGGGCCCCAGCATTTT.

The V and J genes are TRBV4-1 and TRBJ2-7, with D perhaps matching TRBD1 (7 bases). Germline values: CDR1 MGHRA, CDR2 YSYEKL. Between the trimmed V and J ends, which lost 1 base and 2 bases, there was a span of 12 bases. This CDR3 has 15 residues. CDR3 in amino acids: CASSQGQGGTYEQYF. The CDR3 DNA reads TGCGCCAGCAGCCAAGGGCAGGGGGGAACCTACGAGCAGTACTTC.

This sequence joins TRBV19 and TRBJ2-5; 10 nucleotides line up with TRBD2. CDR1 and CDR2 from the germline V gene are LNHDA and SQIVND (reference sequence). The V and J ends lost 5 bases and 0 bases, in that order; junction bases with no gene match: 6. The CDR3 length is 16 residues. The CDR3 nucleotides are TGTGCCAGTAGTGCTAGCGGGGGACTGTACCAAGAGACCCAGTACTTC. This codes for CASSASGGLYQETQYF.

The CDR3 loop is CASSPQRLNSNQPQHF. CDR3 nucleotide sequence: TGTGCCAGCTCACCACAGCGACTGAATAGCAATCAGCCCCAGCATTTT. V usage is TRBV18 and J usage is TRBJ1-5, with no clear D. CDR1 and CDR2 (germline): KGHSH, LQKENI. The V end was cut by 1 base, the J end by 0 bases, with 10 bases between. The CDR3 spans 16 residues.

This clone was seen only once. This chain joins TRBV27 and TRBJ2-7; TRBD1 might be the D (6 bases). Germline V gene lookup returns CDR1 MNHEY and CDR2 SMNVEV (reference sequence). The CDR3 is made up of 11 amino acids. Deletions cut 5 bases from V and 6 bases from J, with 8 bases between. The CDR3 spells CASSNRAEQYF. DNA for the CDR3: TGTGCCAGCAGTAACAGGGCCGAGCAGTACTTC.

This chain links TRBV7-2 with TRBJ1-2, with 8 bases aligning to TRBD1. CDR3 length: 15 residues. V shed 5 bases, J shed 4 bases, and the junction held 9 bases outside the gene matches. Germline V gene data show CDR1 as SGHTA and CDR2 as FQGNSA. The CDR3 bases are TGTGCCAGCAGCCCACCCAGGGGGCGGGTCTATGGCTACACCTTC. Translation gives CASSPPRGRVYGYTF.

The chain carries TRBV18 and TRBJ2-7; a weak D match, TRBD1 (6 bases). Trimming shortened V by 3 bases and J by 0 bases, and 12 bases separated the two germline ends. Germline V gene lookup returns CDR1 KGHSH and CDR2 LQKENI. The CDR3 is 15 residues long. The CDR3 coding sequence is TGTGCCAGCTCACCCAAACAGGGCAACTCCTACGAGCAGTACTTC. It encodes CASSPKQGNSYEQYF.

CDR3 sequence: CASSRGRETQYF. Written as DNA, the CDR3 is TGTGCCAGTAGCAGGGGTCGAGAGACCCAGTACTTC. J is TRBJ2-5 and V is TRBV19, with TRBD1 as a possible D gene (6 bases). Trimming pared 6 bases from V and 4 bases from J, leaving 9 bases between. This CDR3 has 12 residues. Germline CDR1 reads LNHDA; CDR2 reads SQIVND (reference sequence).

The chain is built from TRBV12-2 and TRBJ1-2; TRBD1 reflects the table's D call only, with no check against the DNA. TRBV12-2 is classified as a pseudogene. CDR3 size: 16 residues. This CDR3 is CASRLYPTTANGGYTF. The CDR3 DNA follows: TGTGCAAGTCGCTTATACCCCACGACAGCTAATGGGGGCTACACCTTC.

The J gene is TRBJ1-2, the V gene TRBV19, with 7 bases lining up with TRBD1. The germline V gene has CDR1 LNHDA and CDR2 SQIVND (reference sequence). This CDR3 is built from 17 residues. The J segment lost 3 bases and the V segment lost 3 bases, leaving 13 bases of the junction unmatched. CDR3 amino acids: CASSIQNTGAAYYGYTF. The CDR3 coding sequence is TGTGCCAGTAGTATTCAAAACACAGGGGCGGCATACTATGGCTACACCTTC.

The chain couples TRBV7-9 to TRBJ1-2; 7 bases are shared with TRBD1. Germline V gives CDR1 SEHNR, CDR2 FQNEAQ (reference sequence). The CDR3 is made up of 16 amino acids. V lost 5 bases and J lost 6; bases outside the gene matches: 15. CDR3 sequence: CASSKGSTGEVNGYTF. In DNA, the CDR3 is TGTGCCAGCAGCAAAGGGTCTACAGGGGAAGTTAATGGCTACACCTTC.

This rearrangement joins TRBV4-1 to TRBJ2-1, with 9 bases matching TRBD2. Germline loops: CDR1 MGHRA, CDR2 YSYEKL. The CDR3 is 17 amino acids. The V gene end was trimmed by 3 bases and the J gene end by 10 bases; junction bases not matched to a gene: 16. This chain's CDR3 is CASSQPLGIAGEQEQFF. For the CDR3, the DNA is TGCGCCAGCAGCCAGCCCTTGGGTATAGCGGGGGAACAAGAGCAGTTCTTC.

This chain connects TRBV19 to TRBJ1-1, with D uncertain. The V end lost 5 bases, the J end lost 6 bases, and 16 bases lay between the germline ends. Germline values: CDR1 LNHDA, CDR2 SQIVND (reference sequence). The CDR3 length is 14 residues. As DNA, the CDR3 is TGTGCCAGTAGTCCCCAAATTAGCGGGGCTGAAGCTTTCTTT. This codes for CASSPQISGAEAFF.

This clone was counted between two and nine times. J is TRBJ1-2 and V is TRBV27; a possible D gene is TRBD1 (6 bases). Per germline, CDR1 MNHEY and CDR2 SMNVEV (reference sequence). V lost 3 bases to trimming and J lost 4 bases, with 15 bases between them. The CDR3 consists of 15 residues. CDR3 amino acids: CASSFAGAKGYGYTF. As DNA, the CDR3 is TGTGCCAGCAGTTTTGCGGGGGCAAAGGGCTATGGCTACACCTTC.